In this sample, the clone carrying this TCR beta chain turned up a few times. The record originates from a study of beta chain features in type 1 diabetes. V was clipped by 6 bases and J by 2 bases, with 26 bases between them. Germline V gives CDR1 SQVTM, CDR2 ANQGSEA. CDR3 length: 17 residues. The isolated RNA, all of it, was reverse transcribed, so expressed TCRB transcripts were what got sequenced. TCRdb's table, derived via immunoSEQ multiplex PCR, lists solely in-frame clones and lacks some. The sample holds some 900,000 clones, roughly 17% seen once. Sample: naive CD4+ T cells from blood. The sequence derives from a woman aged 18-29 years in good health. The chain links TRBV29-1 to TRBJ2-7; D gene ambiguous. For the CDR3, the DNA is TGCAGCGTCCCGCAGGACGGGTGGCGTGCACATGCCTACGAGCAGTACTTC. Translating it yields CSVPQDGWRAHAYEQYF.